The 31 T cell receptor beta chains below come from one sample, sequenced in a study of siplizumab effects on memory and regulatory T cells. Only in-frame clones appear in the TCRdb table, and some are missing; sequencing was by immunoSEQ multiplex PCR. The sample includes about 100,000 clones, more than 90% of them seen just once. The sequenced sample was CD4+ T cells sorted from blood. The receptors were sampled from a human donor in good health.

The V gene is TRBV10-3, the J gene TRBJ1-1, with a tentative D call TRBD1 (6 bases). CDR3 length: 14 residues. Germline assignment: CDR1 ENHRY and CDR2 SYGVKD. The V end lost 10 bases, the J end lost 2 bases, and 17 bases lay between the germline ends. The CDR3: CATETGILNTEAFF. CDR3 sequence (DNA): TGTGCCACTGAGACAGGAATATTAAACACTGAAGCTTTCTTT.

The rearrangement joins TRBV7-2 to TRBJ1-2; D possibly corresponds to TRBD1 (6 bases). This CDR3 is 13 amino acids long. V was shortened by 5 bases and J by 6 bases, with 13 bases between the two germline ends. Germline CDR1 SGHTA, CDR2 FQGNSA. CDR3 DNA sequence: TGTGCCAGCAGCCGGGCAGGGGAGGATGGCTACACCTTC. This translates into CASSRAGEDGYTF.

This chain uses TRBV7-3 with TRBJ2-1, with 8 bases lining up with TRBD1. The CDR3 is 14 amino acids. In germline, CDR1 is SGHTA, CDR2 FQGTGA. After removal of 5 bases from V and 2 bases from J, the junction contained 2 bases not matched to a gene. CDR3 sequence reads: CASSPGQAYNEQFF. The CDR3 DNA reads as TGTGCCAGCAGCCCGGGACAGGCCTACAATGAGCAGTTCTTC.

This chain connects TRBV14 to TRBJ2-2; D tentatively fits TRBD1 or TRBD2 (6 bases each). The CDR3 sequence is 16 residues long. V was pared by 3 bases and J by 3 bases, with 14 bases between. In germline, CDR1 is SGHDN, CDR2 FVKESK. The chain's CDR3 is CASSHAGGSYTGELFF. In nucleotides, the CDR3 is TGTGCCAGCAGCCACGCCGGGGGCTCCTACACCGGGGAGCTGTTTTTT.

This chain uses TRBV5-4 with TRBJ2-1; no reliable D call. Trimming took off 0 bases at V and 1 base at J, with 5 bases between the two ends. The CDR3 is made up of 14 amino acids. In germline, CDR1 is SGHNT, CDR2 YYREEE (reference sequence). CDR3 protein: CASSLEKSYNEQFF. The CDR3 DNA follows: TGTGCCAGCAGCTTGGAAAAATCCTACAATGAGCAGTTCTTC.

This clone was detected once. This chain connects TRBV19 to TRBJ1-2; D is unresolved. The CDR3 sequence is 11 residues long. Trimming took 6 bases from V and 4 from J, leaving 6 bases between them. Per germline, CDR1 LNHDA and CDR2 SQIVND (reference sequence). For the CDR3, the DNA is TGTGCCAGTAGGGCCGGCTATGGCTACACCTTC. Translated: CASRAGYGYTF.

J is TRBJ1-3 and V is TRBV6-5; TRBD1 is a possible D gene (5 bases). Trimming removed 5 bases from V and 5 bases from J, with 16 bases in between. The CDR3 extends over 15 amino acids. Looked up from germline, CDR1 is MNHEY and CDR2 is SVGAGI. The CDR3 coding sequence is TGTGCCAGCAGTCGACTCGGGACGGCTAGAAACACCATATATTTT. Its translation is CASSRLGTARNTIYF.

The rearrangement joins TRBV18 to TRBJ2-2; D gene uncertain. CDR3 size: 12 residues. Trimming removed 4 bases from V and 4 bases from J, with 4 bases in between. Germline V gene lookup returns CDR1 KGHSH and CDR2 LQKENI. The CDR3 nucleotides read TGTGCCAGCTCACTACCCACCGGGGAGCTGTTTTTT. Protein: CASSLPTGELFF.

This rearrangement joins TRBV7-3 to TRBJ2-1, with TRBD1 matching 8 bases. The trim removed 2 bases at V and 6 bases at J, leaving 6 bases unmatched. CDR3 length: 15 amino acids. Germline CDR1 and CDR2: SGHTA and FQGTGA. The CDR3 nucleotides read TGTGCCAGCAGCTTAGCCAGGGGGCTAGGCAATGAGCAGTTCTTC. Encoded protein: CASSLARGLGNEQFF.

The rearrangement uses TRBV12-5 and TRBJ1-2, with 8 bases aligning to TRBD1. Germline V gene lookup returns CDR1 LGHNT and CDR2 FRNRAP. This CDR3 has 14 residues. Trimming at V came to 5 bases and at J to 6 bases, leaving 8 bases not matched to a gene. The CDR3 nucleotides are TGTGCTAGTGGTCTGTGGACAGGGACGGATGGCTACACCTTC. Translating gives CASGLWTGTDGYTF.

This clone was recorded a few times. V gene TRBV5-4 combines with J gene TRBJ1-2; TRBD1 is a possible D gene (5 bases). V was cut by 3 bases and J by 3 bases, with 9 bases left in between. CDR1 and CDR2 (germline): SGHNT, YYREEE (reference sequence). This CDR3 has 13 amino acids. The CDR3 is CASSWGGDYGYTF. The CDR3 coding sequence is TGTGCCAGCAGCTGGGGGGGAGACTATGGCTACACCTTC.

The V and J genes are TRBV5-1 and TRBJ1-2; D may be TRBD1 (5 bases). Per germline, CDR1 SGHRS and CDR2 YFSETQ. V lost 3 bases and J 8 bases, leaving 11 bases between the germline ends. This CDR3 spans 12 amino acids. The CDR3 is CASSSRDDGYTF. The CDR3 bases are TGCGCCAGCAGCTCCAGGGACGACGGCTACACCTTC. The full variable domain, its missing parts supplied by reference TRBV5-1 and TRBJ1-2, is KAGVTQTPRYLIKTRGQQVTLSCSPISGHRSVSWYQQTPGQGLQFLFEYFSETQRNKGNFPGRFSGRQFSNSRSEMNVSTLELGDSALYLCASSSRDDGYTFGSGTRLTVV.

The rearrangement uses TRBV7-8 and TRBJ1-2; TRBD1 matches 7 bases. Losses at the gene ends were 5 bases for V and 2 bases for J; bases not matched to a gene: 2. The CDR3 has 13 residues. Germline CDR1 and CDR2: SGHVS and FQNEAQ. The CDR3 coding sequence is TGTGCCAGCAGCCCACAGGGGAACTATGGCTACACCTTC. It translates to CASSPQGNYGYTF.

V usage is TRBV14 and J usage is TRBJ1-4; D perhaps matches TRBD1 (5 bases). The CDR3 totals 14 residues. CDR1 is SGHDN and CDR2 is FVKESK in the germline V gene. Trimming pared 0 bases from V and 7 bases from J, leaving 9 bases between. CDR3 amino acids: CASSQEPRVEKLFF. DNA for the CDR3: TGTGCCAGCAGCCAAGAACCCAGGGTTGAAAAACTGTTTTTT.

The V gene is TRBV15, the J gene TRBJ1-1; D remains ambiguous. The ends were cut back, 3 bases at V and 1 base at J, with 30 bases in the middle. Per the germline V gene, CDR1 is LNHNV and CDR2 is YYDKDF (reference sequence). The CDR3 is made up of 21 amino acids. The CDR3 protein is CATSSSTWKGPLPLGNTEAFF. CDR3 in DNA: TGTGCCACCAGCAGTTCCACGTGGAAGGGCCCCCTTCCCCTAGGGAACACTGAAGCTTTCTTT.

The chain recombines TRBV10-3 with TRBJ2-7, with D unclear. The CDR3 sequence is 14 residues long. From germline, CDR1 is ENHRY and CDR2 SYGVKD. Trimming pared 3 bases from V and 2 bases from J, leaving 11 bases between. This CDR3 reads CAISDGGGTYEQYF. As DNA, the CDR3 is TGTGCCATCAGTGATGGCGGTGGGACCTACGAGCAGTACTTC.

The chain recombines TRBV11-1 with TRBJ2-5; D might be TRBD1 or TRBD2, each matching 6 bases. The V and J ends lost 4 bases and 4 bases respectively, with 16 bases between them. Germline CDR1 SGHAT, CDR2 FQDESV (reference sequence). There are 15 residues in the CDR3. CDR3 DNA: TGTGCCAGCAGCTCACTCCGGGGGCGGGGAGAGACCCAGTACTTC. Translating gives CASSSLRGRGETQYF.

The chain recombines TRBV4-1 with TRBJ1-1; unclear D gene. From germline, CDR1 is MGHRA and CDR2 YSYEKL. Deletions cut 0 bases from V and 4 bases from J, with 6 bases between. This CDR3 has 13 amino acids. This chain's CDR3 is CASSQERGTEAFF. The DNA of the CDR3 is TGCGCCAGCAGCCAAGAGCGGGGCACTGAAGCTTTCTTT.

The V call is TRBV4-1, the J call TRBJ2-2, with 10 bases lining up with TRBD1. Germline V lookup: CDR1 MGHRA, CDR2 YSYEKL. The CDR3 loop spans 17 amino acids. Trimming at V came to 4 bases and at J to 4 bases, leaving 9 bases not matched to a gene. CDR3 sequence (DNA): TGCGCCAGCAGCCTACACCCGGGACAGGGGACCACCGGGGAGCTGTTTTTT. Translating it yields CASSLHPGQGTTGELFF.

Here the CDR3 DNA reads TGTGCCAGCCCCCCGGGCCTGGACAGGGCATACACAGATACGCAGTATTTT. Translation: CASPPGLDRAYTDTQYF. The genes are TRBV28 and TRBJ2-3, with 8 bases that match TRBD1. The V gene end was trimmed by 8 bases and the J gene end by 2 bases; junction bases not matched to a gene: 15. The V gene's germline CDR1 is MDHEN and CDR2 SYDVKM. The CDR3 is 17 amino acids.

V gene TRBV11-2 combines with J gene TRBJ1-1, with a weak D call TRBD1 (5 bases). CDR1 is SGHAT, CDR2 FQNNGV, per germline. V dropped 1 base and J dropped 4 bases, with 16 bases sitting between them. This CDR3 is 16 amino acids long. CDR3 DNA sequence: TGTGCCAGCAGCTTAGCGTCCCCAGGGAGAGGCACTGAAGCTTTCTTT. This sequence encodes CASSLASPGRGTEAFF.

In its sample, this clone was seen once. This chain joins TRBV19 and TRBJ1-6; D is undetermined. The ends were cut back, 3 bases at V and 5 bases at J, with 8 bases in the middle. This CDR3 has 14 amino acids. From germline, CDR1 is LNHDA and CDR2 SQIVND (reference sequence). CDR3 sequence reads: CASSIFSNNSPLHF. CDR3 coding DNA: TGTGCCAGTAGTATCTTCAGCAATAATTCACCCCTCCACTTT.

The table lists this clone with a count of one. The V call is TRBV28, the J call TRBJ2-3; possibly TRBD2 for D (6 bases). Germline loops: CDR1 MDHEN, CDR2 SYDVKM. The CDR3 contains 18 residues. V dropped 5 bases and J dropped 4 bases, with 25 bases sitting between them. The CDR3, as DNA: TGTGCCAGCAGTCCTACCCCCGGGGGTAGAACCCGACCAGATACGCAGTATTTT. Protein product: CASSPTPGGRTRPDTQYF.

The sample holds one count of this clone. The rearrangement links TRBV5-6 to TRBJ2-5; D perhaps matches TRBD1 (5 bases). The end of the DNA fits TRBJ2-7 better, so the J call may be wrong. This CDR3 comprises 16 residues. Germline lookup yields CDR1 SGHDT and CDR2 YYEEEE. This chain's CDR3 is CASSRTPGPDDDEQYF. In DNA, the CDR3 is TGTGCCAGCAGTCGCACCCCAGGGCCGGATGACGACGAGCAGTACTTC.

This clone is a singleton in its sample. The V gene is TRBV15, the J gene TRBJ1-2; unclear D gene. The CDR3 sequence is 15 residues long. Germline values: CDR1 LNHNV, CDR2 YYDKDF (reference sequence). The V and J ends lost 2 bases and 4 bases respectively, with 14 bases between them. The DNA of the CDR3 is TGTGCCACCAGCAGAATTGAAGCGGAGACCTATGGCTACACCTTC. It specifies CATSRIEAETYGYTF.

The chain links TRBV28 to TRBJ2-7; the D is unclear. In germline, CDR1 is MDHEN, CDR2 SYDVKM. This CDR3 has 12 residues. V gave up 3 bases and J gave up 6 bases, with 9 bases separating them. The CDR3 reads CASSFLGTEQYF. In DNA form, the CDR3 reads TGTGCCAGCAGTTTTTTGGGTACCGAGCAGTACTTC.

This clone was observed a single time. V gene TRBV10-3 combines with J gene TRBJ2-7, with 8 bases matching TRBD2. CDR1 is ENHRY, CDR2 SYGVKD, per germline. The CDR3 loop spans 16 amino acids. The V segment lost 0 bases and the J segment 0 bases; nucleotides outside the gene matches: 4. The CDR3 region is CAISESERGFSYEQYF. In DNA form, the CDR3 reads TGTGCCATCAGTGAGTCGGAGCGGGGGTTCTCCTACGAGCAGTACTTC.

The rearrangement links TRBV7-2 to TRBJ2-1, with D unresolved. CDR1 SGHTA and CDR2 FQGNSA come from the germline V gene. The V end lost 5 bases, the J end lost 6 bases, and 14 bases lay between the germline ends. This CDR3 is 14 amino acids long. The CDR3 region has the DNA TGTGCCAGCAGCATGGCTGCCCACGTCAATGAGCAGTTCTTC. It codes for CASSMAAHVNEQFF.

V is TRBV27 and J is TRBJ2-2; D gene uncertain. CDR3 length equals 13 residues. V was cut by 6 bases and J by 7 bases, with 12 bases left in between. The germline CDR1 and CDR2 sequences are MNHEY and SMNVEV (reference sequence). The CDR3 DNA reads TGTGCCAGCAGCCTTTCTTCGGTCGGGGAGCTGTTTTTT. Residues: CASSLSSVGELFF.

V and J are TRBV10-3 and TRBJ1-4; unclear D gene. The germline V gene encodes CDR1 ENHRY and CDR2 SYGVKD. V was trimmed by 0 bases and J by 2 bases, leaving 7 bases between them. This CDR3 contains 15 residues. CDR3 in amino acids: CAISESSPTNEKLFF. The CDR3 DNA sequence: TGTGCCATCAGTGAGTCGTCACCTACTAATGAAAAACTGTTTTTT.

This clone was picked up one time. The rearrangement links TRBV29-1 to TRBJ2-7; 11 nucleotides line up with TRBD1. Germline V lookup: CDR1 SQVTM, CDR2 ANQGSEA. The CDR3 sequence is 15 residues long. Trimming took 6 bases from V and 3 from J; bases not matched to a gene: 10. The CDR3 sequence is CSVRQDGTGGYEQYF. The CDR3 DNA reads TGCAGCGTCCGGCAGGATGGGACAGGGGGCTACGAGCAGTACTTC.